This record concerns one T cell receptor (beta chain) sequence. From germline, CDR1 is WSHSY and CDR2 SAAADI. V was pared by 0 bases and J by 7 bases, with 6 bases of the junction left unmatched. CDR3 length equals 16 residues. Produced via immunoSEQ multiplex PCR; TCRdb's table is partial and in-frame only. This sample has fewer than 350,000 clones, with roughly 90% found just once. This entry comes from a study of blood T cell repertoires in COVID-19. The clonotype was recovered from a man in his late teens or twenties with active or convalescent COVID-19. Sequencing used peripheral blood. This chain joins TRBV10-2 and TRBJ1-6; 7 bases agree with TRBD1. CDR3 sequence (DNA): TGCGCCAGCAGTGAGTCGGAGGGGGCGAGGAATTCACCCCTCCACTTT. This gives the protein CASSESEGARNSPLHF.